These T cell receptor beta chains were read from a single sample in a study of blood T cell repertoires in COVID-19. Clones were read by immunoSEQ multiplex PCR, and TCRdb kept only the in-frame ones, dropping some. The sample consists of 150,000 to 200,000 clones, approximately 86% of them appearing once. Sequencing was carried out using PBMCs or T cells enriched from blood (not recorded which). The receptor source for this set is a woman between 40 and 50 years old in a cohort exposed to, infected with or recovered from COVID-19 (not recorded which). Both conserved end residues are part of each CDR3. A D gene is named only where the DNA matches it firmly. Expanded clones are given a class, and other clones once, few, many or no size at all.

-	TRBD2	TRBV11-2	TRBJ2-3	CASSLSVWASGDTDTQYF	TGTGCCAGCAGCTTATCGGTTTGGGCTAGCGGGGATACAGATACGCAGTATTTT
-	-	TRBV4-1	TRBJ1-3	CASSQGGAGNTIYF	TGCGCCAGCAGCCAAGGGGGGGCTGGAAACACCATATATTTT
-	-	TRBV7-8	TRBJ2-1	CAGGRGYDEQFF	TGTGCCGGTGGGCGGGGCTATGATGAGCAGTTCTTC
-	TRBD1	TRBV27	TRBJ1-2	CASRQGANGYTF	TGTGCCAGCAGGCAGGGGGCGAATGGCTACACCTTC
-	-	TRBV2	TRBJ2-7	CASSEMSSSSSYEQYF	TGTGCCAGCAGTGAGATGTCTAGCTCAAGCTCCTACGAGCAGTACTTC
-	-	TRBV4-1	TRBJ2-5	CASSQVSLIQETQYF	TGCGCCAGCAGCCAAGTCTCCCTTATTCAAGAGACCCAGTACTTC
-	TRBD1	TRBV24-1	TRBJ2-1	CATSDSGQSSYNEQFF	TGTGCCACCAGTGACTCGGGACAGAGCTCCTACAATGAGCAGTTCTTC
few	-	TRBV7-9	TRBJ1-6	CASSLGSSYNSPLHF	TGTGCCAGCAGCTTGGGCAGCTCCTATAATTCACCCCTCCACTTT
-	TRBD1	TRBV7-8	TRBJ1-3	CASSSTGGLSSGNTIYF	TGTGCCAGCAGCTCGACAGGGGGCCTTAGCTCTGGAAACACCATATATTTT
-	-	TRBV19	TRBJ1-4	CASSIIATNEKLFF	TGTGCCAGTAGTATAATAGCAACTAATGAAAAACTGTTTTTT
few	TRBD1	TRBV11-3	TRBJ2-7	CASSLRGQGRYEQYF	TGTGCCAGCAGCTTACGTGGACAGGGGAGGTACGAGCAGTACTTC
-	-	TRBV5-1	TRBJ1-6	CASSLDSLNSPLHF	TGCGCCAGCAGCTTGGACAGCCTCAATTCACCCCTCCACTTT
-	-	TRBV7-9	TRBJ2-3	CASSFFRRDTDTQYF	TGTGCCAGCAGCTTTTTTCGTAGAGATACAGATACGCAGTATTTT
-	TRBD2	TRBV24-1	TRBJ2-3	CATSESGLAESTDTQYF	TGTGCCACCAGTGAGTCGGGACTAGCGGAGAGCACAGATACGCAGTATTTT
-	-	TRBV14	TRBJ2-3	CASSQFRGRTDTQYF	TGTGCCAGCAGCCAATTCCGGGGGAGGACAGATACGCAGTATTTT
-	TRBD2	TRBV24-1	TRBJ2-3	CATSDPYLASGISDTQYF	TGTGCCACCAGTGATCCCTACTTGGCTAGCGGGATTTCAGATACGCAGTATTTT
-	-	TRBV12-3/TRBV12-4	TRBJ2-2	CASSSYTGELFF	TGTGCCAGCAGTTCCTACACCGGGGAGCTGTTTTTT
-	-	TRBV7-9	TRBJ1-5	CASSNSAGSSNQPQHF	TGTGCCAGCAGCAATAGCGCGGGGAGTAGCAATCAGCCCCAGCATTTT
-	-	TRBV14	TRBJ2-2	CASSQDVGADTGELFF	TGTGCCAGCAGCCAAGACGTGGGAGCCGATACCGGGGAGCTGTTTTTT
-	TRBD2	TRBV7-9	TRBJ2-1	CASSELAGASSFEQFF	TGTGCCAGCAGCGAACTAGCGGGAGCTTCATCGTTCGAGCAGTTCTTC
few	TRBD1	TRBV5-6	TRBJ2-7	CASSLKGTGGGEPYEQYF	TGTGCCAGCAGTTTGAAAGGGACAGGGGGCGGAGAGCCCTACGAGCAGTACTTC
-	-	TRBV6-5	TRBJ1-2	CASSYSGASYGYTF	TGTGCCAGCAGTTACTCGGGGGCCTCGTATGGCTACACCTTC
-	-	TRBV9	TRBJ2-2	CASSPLHPETGELFF	TGTGCCAGCAGCCCTCTGCACCCGGAGACCGGGGAGCTGTTTTTT
-	TRBD2	TRBV9	TRBJ2-2	CASSVASTSGYTGELFF	TGTGCCAGCAGCGTAGCTAGTACTAGCGGATACACCGGGGAGCTGTTTTTT
-	-	TRBV5-1	TRBJ2-1	CASSLAPMSSYNEQFF	TGCGCCAGCAGCTTGGCACCTATGAGCTCCTACAATGAGCAGTTCTTC
-	TRBD1	TRBV10-1	TRBJ1-6	CASTSTLAGGKADNSPLHF	TGCGCCAGCACTTCGACCCTGGCAGGGGGCAAGGCAGATAATTCACCCCTCCACTTT
-	TRBD1	TRBV19	TRBJ1-1	CASSVEQGAVSEAFF	TGTGCCAGTAGTGTTGAACAGGGGGCTGTGTCTGAAGCTTTCTTT
-	TRBD2	TRBV4-1	TRBJ2-1	CASSQGLAGVNEQFF	TGCGCCAGCAGCCAGGGCCTAGCGGGAGTTAATGAGCAGTTCTTC
once	-	TRBV21-1	TRBJ2-5	CACLRDCQETQYF	TGTGCCTGCCTCCGGGACTGCCAAGAGACCCAGTACTTC
-	-	TRBV6-5	TRBJ1-2	CASSYSVLSGDYGYTF	TGTGCCAGCAGTTACTCAGTACTTTCGGGTGACTATGGCTACACCTTC
-	-	TRBV19	TRBJ1-5	CASSILIQGRGPDQPQHF	TGTGCCAGTAGTATCCTAATACAGGGAAGGGGCCCGGATCAGCCCCAGCATTTT
-	-	TRBV3-1/TRBV3-2	TRBJ2-7	CASSQLYEQYF	TGTGCCAGCAGCCAATTATACGAGCAGTACTTC
-	TRBD2	TRBV5-1	TRBJ2-6	CASSPAPGGSGANVLTF	TGCGCCAGCAGCCCCGCCCCGGGGGGCTCTGGGGCCAACGTCCTGACTTTC
-	TRBD2	TRBV5-1	TRBJ2-2	CASSSPSSTSGFYPSPGELFF	TGCGCCAGCAGCTCCCCAAGCTCGACTAGCGGGTTTTACCCCTCCCCCGGGGAGCTGTTTTTT
-	-	TRBV4-1	TRBJ2-7	CASSPQGGEQYF	TGCGCCAGCAGCCCCCAGGGGGGTGAGCAGTACTTC